A single T cell receptor (beta chain) is shown here with its context. At the DNA level, this CDR3 is encoded by other sequences in the same sample as well. The data belong to a study of shared clonotypes between healthy human individuals. Study summary: In total, the donors were a couple of women and a few men aged 18 to 49.

The investigators split CD4+ cells into a CD45RA+ naive subset and a CD45RA-negative memory subset. TCRdb's table, derived via immunoSEQ multiplex PCR, lists solely in-frame clones and lacks some. This table holds 850,000 to 1,100,000 clones, around 77% found once. The V end was cut by 5 bases, the J end by 4 bases, with 5 bases between. The CDR3 totals 11 residues. Germline CDR1 and CDR2: SEHNR and FQNEAQ (reference sequence). Sequenced material: memory CD4+ T cells from PBMCs. Subset: CD45RA-negative fraction. The receptor was derived from a man aged 18 to 30 in good health. Some clones in this sample may be carry-over from other donors' samples. V gene TRBV7-9 combines with J gene TRBJ2-5; D remains ambiguous. DNA of the CDR3: TGTGCCAGCAGCCGTGGAGAGACCCAGTACTTC. Amino acid sequence: CASSRGETQYF.